Shown below are 24 T cell receptor beta chains from a single sample sequenced in a study of blood T cell repertoires in COVID-19. Method: immunoSEQ multiplex PCR; TCRdb's copy keeps in-frame clones and lacks some. In the table there are 150,000 to 180,000 clones, roughly four fifths of which are singletons. The sequencing input was peripheral blood. Receptor source: a woman in her sixties with acute or convalescent COVID-19.

This clone was detected once. V usage is TRBV5-1 and J usage is TRBJ1-2; a possible D gene is TRBD1 (5 bases). Germline V gene sequence: CDR1 SGHRS, CDR2 YFSETQ. Trimming took off 0 bases at V and 6 bases at J, with 12 bases between the two ends. CDR3 size: 14 residues. DNA of the CDR3: TGCGCCAGCAGCTTGGAATCCAGGGTCCATGGCTACACCTTC. Translating it yields CASSLESRVHGYTF. The full variable domain, its missing parts supplied by reference TRBV5-1 and TRBJ1-2, is KAGVTQTPRYLIKTRGQQVTLSCSPISGHRSVSWYQQTPGQGLQFLFEYFSETQRNKGNFPGRFSGRQFSNSRSEMNVSTLELGDSALYLCASSLESRVHGYTFGSGTRLTVV.

V is TRBV7-9 and J is TRBJ1-2; D not certain. The germline V and J ends were trimmed by 2 bases and 6 bases, with 10 bases remaining between them. From germline, CDR1 is SEHNR and CDR2 FQNEAQ (reference sequence). The CDR3 has 13 residues. The CDR3, as DNA: TGTGCCAGCAGCTTACGGTTTAGCGATGGCTACACCTTC. This sequence encodes CASSLRFSDGYTF.

This chain connects TRBV11-2 to TRBJ1-1; D is unresolved. This CDR3 has 13 residues. V gave up 1 base and J gave up 6 bases, with 9 bases separating them. Germline V gives CDR1 SGHAT, CDR2 FQNNGV. CDR3 residues: CASSLVRGSEAFF. CDR3 nucleotides: TGTGCCAGCAGCTTAGTCCGGGGATCTGAAGCTTTCTTT. Filled out from reference TRBV11-2 and TRBJ1-1, the complete variable domain reads EAGVAQSPRYKIIEKRQSVAFWCNPISGHATLYWYQQILGQGPKLLIQFQNNGVVDDSQLPKDRFSAERLKGVDSTLKIQPAKLEDSAVYLCASSLVRGSEAFFGQGTRLTVV.

This chain uses TRBV15 with TRBJ1-6; D perhaps matches TRBD1 (5 bases). Between the trimmed V and J ends, which lost 6 bases and 9 bases, there was a span of 12 bases. Germline V lookup: CDR1 LNHNV, CDR2 YYDKDF (reference sequence). The CDR3 totals 13 residues. The CDR3 is CATRDRGGSPLHF. CDR3 bases: TGTGCCACCAGAGACCGCGGGGGTTCACCCCTCCACTTT.

This clone showed up just once. The chain links TRBV19 to TRBJ1-5; 8 bases align to TRBD1. Germline V gene data show CDR1 as LNHDA and CDR2 as SQIVND (reference sequence). J gave up 3 bases and V 5 bases, and 6 bases lay outside the gene matches. CDR3 size: 15 residues. CDR3 protein: CASSDRGVNNQPQHF. CDR3 DNA sequence: TGTGCCAGTAGTGACAGGGGCGTGAACAATCAGCCCCAGCATTTT.

The J gene is TRBJ1-5, the V gene TRBV2; D ambiguous. The V end was cut by 0 bases, the J end by 5 bases, with 8 bases between. CDR3 size: 14 residues. Per the germline V gene, CDR1 is SNHLY and CDR2 is FYNNEI. Here the CDR3 DNA reads TGTGCCAGCAGTGAAGCGATGGAGTATCAGCCCCAGCATTTT. It codes for CASSEAMEYQPQHF.

The chain links TRBV9 to TRBJ2-3; TRBD2 agrees at 14 bases. Germline values: CDR1 SGDLS, CDR2 YYNGEE. The CDR3 spans 18 residues. V trimming: 4 bases; J trimming: 3 bases; junction bases outside the gene matches: 10. The CDR3 DNA follows: TGTGCCAGCAGCATGAAGACTAGCGGGGGGGCGAGGACAGATACGCAGTATTTT. Amino acid sequence: CASSMKTSGGARTDTQYF.

The gene calls are TRBV5-1 and TRBJ1-3; TRBD1 matches 7 bases. V gave up 4 bases and J gave up 0 bases; unmatched junction bases: 4. CDR1 is SGHRS, CDR2 YFSETQ, per germline. This CDR3 has 15 amino acids. As DNA, the CDR3 is TGCGCCAGCAGCGGGGGACAGCTCTCTGGAAACACCATATATTTT. Translation gives CASSGGQLSGNTIYF. Full variable domain (missing parts from reference TRBV5-1 and TRBJ1-3): KAGVTQTPRYLIKTRGQQVTLSCSPISGHRSVSWYQQTPGQGLQFLFEYFSETQRNKGNFPGRFSGRQFSNSRSEMNVSTLELGDSALYLCASSGGQLSGNTIYFGEGSWLTVV.

J is TRBJ1-5 and V is TRBV6-5; maybe TRBD1 (5 bases). This CDR3 region has 13 residues. Trimming stripped 6 bases from V and 6 bases from J, with 12 bases between. Germline V CDR1 and CDR2: MNHEY, SVGAGI. The CDR3 region has the DNA TGTGCCAGCAGCGGACATTTTAGTCAGCCCCAGCATTTT. It is translated as CASSGHFSQPQHF.

The genes are TRBV7-8 and TRBJ1-1, with D unclear. This CDR3 has 16 residues. Germline values: CDR1 SGHVS, CDR2 FQNEAQ. V was pared by 4 bases and J by 3 bases, with 18 bases between. The CDR3 region is CASSSSPAGGYTEAFF. CDR3 bases: TGTGCCAGCAGCTCCTCCCCCGCCGGCGGCTACACTGAAGCTTTCTTT.

The chain carries TRBV7-9 and TRBJ1-3; 8 positions agree with TRBD1. The CDR3 extends over 16 amino acids. CDR1 SEHNR and CDR2 FQNEAQ come from the germline V gene (reference sequence). V lost 4 bases, J lost 0 bases, and 5 bases stayed unmatched. CDR3 in amino acids: CASSWEQGGSGNTIYF. DNA of the CDR3: TGTGCCAGCAGCTGGGAACAGGGGGGCTCTGGAAACACCATATATTTT. Variable domain in full (rest from reference TRBV7-9 and TRBJ1-3): DTGVSQNPRHKITKRGQNVTFRCDPISEHNRLYWYRQTLGQGPEFLTYFQNEAQLEKSRLLSDRFSAERPKGSFSTLEIQRTEQGDSAMYLCASSWEQGGSGNTIYFGEGSWLTVV.

CDR3 sequence reads: CASTSWGGRGYTF. DNA for the CDR3: TGTGCCAGCACCTCATGGGGGGGAAGGGGCTACACCTTC. This chain uses TRBV28 with TRBJ1-2; TRBD1 is a possible D gene (5 bases). Germline-derived CDR1 and CDR2 are MDHEN and SYDVKM. The germline V and J ends were trimmed by 7 bases and 8 bases, with 17 bases remaining between them. CDR3 length equals 13 residues.

The rearrangement uses TRBV3-1 (or the pseudogene TRBV3-2) and TRBJ1-1; 7 positions agree with TRBD1. V dropped 5 bases and J dropped 4; count of bases not matched to a gene: 4. This CDR3 spans 13 amino acids. The germline CDR1 and CDR2 sequences are LGHDT and YNNKEL (reference sequence). The CDR3, as DNA: TGTGCCAGCAGCGATAGACAGGGCACTGAAGCTTTCTTT. Its protein is CASSDRQGTEAFF.

This clone occurred once. The gene calls are TRBV3-1 (or the pseudogene TRBV3-2) and TRBJ2-3, with D possibly TRBD2 on 6 matching bases. CDR1 is LGHDT and CDR2 is YNNKEL in the germline V gene (reference sequence). CDR3 size: 18 residues. Trimming pared 0 bases from V and 4 bases from J, leaving 20 bases between. The CDR3 here is CASSQDSRDLVGSDTQYF. The CDR3 DNA reads as TGTGCCAGCAGCCAAGATTCTCGGGACTTAGTGGGGTCAGATACGCAGTATTTT.

The chain combines TRBV30 with TRBJ1-1; TRBD1 matches at 7 bases. The V and J ends lost 2 bases and 5 bases, in that order; junction bases with no gene match: 5. The CDR3 consists of 13 residues. Germline V gene sequence: CDR1 GTSNPN, CDR2 SVGIG (reference sequence). The CDR3 sequence: CAWSKTGRTEAFF. CDR3 coding DNA: TGTGCCTGGAGTAAGACAGGGAGGACTGAAGCTTTCTTT.

The chain joins TRBV7-3 to TRBJ2-1; 9 positions agree with TRBD2. The CDR3 totals 16 residues. Trimming took 2 bases from V and 2 from J; bases not matched to a gene: 4. The germline V gene encodes CDR1 SGHTA and CDR2 FQGTGA. Here the CDR3 reads CASSLLAGWPYNEQFF. The CDR3 region has the DNA TGTGCCAGCAGCTTACTAGCGGGGTGGCCCTACAATGAGCAGTTCTTC.

The chain recombines TRBV5-4 with TRBJ2-4, with D possibly matching TRBD1 (6 bases). This CDR3 has 15 residues. Trimming shortened V by 4 bases and J by 1 base, and 12 bases separated the two germline ends. Germline CDR1 reads SGHNT; CDR2 reads YYREEE (reference sequence). The CDR3 reads CASSGGHKAKNIQYF. The CDR3 nucleotides read TGTGCCAGCAGCGGGGGACATAAGGCCAAAAACATTCAGTACTTC.

The rearrangement uses TRBV28 and TRBJ2-3, with 8 bases that match TRBD2. V dropped 2 bases and J dropped 9; count of bases not matched to a gene: 13. Per the germline V gene, CDR1 is MDHEN and CDR2 is SYDVKM. CDR3 length equals 16 residues. CDR3 nucleotides: TGTGCCAGCAGTTTAGAGTCGCGGGGGGAGATTAGGACGCAGTATTTT. Its protein is CASSLESRGEIRTQYF.

J is TRBJ2-2 and V is TRBV7-8, with 12 bases lining up with TRBD2. The germline gives CDR1 SGHVS, CDR2 FQNEAQ. The junction had 7 bases not matched to a gene; V was cut back by 5 bases and J by 6 bases. This CDR3 comprises 16 residues. The CDR3 coding sequence is TGTGCCAGCAGCAGGACTAGCGGGGTTGTCGCCGGGGAGCTGTTTTTT. Residues: CASSRTSGVVAGELFF.

The chain has TRBV4-1 and TRBJ2-6, with unresolved D. The CDR3 is 16 amino acids. V dropped 1 base and J dropped 2 bases, with 9 bases sitting between them. Germline assignment: CDR1 MGHRA and CDR2 YSYEKL. Here the CDR3 reads CASSQVVATGANVLTF. CDR3 DNA: TGCGCCAGCAGCCAAGTTGTAGCAACTGGGGCCAACGTCCTGACTTTC.

The CDR3 is CASSYSTTVRNTIYF. CDR3 bases: TGTGCCAGCAGTTACTCGACAACAGTTAGGAACACCATATATTTT. The chain has TRBV6-5 and TRBJ1-3, with unresolved D. CDR1 MNHEY and CDR2 SVGAGI come from the germline V gene. V lost 0 bases, J lost 7 bases, and 13 bases lay in between. The CDR3 covers 15 residues.

This chain uses TRBV5-4 with TRBJ1-6, with D perhaps matching TRBD1 (5 bases). In germline, CDR1 is SGHNT, CDR2 YYREEE (reference sequence). Deletions cut 4 bases from V and 6 bases from J, with 11 bases between. This CDR3 region has 14 residues. The CDR3 sequence: CASSRRAANSPLHF. The CDR3 bases are TGTGCCAGCAGCCGCAGGGCTGCTAATTCACCCCTCCACTTT.

The chain has TRBV6-5 and TRBJ2-1; D gene unclear. Trimming pared 7 bases from V and 3 bases from J, leaving 10 bases between. This CDR3 spans 13 amino acids. CDR1 is MNHEY and CDR2 is SVGAGI in the germline V gene. CDR3 region: CASTRALYNEQFF. The CDR3 nucleotides read TGTGCCAGCACTAGAGCGCTCTACAATGAGCAGTTCTTC.

The chain recombines TRBV3-1 (or the pseudogene TRBV3-2) with TRBJ2-2, with 9 bases aligning to TRBD1. The CDR3 is 16 amino acids. V shed 4 bases, J shed 5 bases, and the junction held 8 bases outside the gene matches. Germline-derived CDR1 and CDR2 are LGHDT and YNNKEL (reference sequence). The CDR3 bases are TGTGCCAGCAGCCGACTCGGGACAGGGACAACCGGGGAGCTGTTTTTT. Residues: CASSRLGTGTTGELFF.